This TCR beta chain is from a study of spatial heterogeneity in lung cancer. Study-wide points: Expanded alpha and beta TCR counts within tumors tracked tumor mutation counts. Estimated coverage of tumor T cells was about 7% for alpha and roughly 13% for beta chains.

Time point meaning: sample taken at primary tumor resection. Whole RNA, which was extracted from tumor, nontumor lung tissue or frozen PBMC, was sequenced without any cell sorting. This clonotype was counted at least ten times. Antigen specificity is unknown. This beta chain is an unintended read in a library built for alpha chains; its size means little. V dropped 8 bases and J dropped 2 bases, with 10 bases sitting between them. The CDR3 totals 13 residues. Individually, TCR cDNA molecules were each labelled with a unique molecular identifier. MiXCR was run by TCRdb on the 5' RACE reads, yielding one entry per CDR3 protein. Here the sample spans 13,000 or so distinct CDR3 sequences, 5.6% being singletons.

The chain uses TRBV12-3 or TRBV12-4 and TRBJ1-3; D is ambiguous. This sequence was found in a female donor with early-stage non-small cell lung cancer. The starting material was lung tumor tissue, obtained at surgery. This CDR3 is CASSGKTGNTIYF. CDR3 DNA: TGTGCCAGCTCGGGCAAGACTGGAAACACCATATATTTT.